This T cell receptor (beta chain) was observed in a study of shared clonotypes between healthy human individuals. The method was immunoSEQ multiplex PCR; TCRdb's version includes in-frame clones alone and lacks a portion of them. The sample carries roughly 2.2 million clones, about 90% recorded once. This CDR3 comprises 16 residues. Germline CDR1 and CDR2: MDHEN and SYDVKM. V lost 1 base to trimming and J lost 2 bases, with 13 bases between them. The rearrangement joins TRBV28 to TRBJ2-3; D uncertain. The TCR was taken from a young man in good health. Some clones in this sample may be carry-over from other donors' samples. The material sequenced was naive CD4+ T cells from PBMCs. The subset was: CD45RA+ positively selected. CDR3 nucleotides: TGTGCCAGCAGTTTATTTGGGTCTACGTCCACAGATACGCAGTATTTT. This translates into CASSLFGSTSTDTQYF.